These 8 T cell receptor beta chains came from one sample sequenced in a study of blood T cell repertoires in COVID-19. Some clones are missing from TCRdb's copy, which holds only in-frame ones; the method was immunoSEQ multiplex PCR. Of about half a million clones in the sample, 85% to 90% were seen once. The material sequenced was peripheral blood. Receptor source: a man between 18 and 29 years old with COVID-19, enrolled during active disease.

V gene TRBV11-3 combines with J gene TRBJ2-1, with 10 bases identical to TRBD2. The germline V gene encodes CDR1 SGHNT and CDR2 YENEEA. Losses at the gene ends were 5 bases for V and 7 bases for J; bases not matched to a gene: 5. The CDR3 has 14 residues. The CDR3, as DNA: TGTGCCAGCAGCCCGGGGACTAGCGTGAATGAGCAGTTCTTC. It is translated as CASSPGTSVNEQFF.

The J gene is TRBJ2-3, the V gene TRBV5-1; 9 nucleotides align to TRBD2. Per germline, CDR1 SGHRS and CDR2 YFSETQ. This CDR3 is built from 15 residues. Trimming cost V 2 bases and J 3 bases; bases outside gene matches: 4. CDR3 DNA sequence: TGCGCCAGCAGCTTTTGGCGGGGGGGGACAGATACGCAGTATTTT. Translation: CASSFWRGGTDTQYF. Full variable domain (missing parts from reference TRBV5-1 and TRBJ2-3): KAGVTQTPRYLIKTRGQQVTLSCSPISGHRSVSWYQQTPGQGLQFLFEYFSETQRNKGNFPGRFSGRQFSNSRSEMNVSTLELGDSALYLCASSFWRGGTDTQYFGPGTRLTVL.

This chain links TRBV5-6 with TRBJ1-2; D remains unclear. V was clipped by 2 bases and J by 8 bases, with 16 bases between them. CDR1 is SGHDT, CDR2 YYEEEE, per germline. This CDR3 is 14 amino acids long. Here the CDR3 reads CASSLMRELGGYTF. The CDR3 nucleotides are TGTGCCAGCAGCTTAATGAGGGAATTGGGGGGCTACACCTTC.

The rearrangement links TRBV7-9 to TRBJ2-1; TRBD2 matches at 9 bases. Germline CDR1 reads SEHNR; CDR2 reads FQNEAQ (reference sequence). Losses at the gene ends were 2 bases for V and 12 bases for J; bases not matched to a gene: 11. This CDR3 is built from 15 residues. The CDR3 DNA is TGTGCCAGCAGCTTAATGGATGGCGGGAGGGCAGGGCAGTTCTTC. It yields the protein CASSLMDGGRAGQFF.

This clone was found a few times. The chain carries TRBV5-1 and TRBJ2-1; D is possibly TRBD1 (6 bases). Germline V gene data show CDR1 as SGHRS and CDR2 as YFSETQ. The CDR3 is made up of 16 amino acids. V lost 3 bases to trimming and J lost 3 bases, with 16 bases between them. The CDR3: CASSYRADPIYNEQFF. CDR3 sequence (DNA): TGCGCCAGCAGCTACAGGGCAGACCCTATCTACAATGAGCAGTTCTTC.

The chain carries TRBV6-2 or TRBV6-3 and TRBJ2-1, with D perhaps TRBD2 (5 bases). Germline CDR1 MNHEY, CDR2 SVGEGT. Trimming shortened V by 2 bases and J by 3 bases, and 20 bases separated the two germline ends. The CDR3 consists of 18 residues. The CDR3 reads CASSYTSPLVFDYNEQFF. Here the CDR3 DNA reads TGTGCCAGCAGTTACACTTCCCCACTAGTTTTCGACTACAATGAGCAGTTCTTC.

This clone has just a few counts. The genes are TRBV27 and TRBJ2-1; 9 bases align to TRBD1. This CDR3 region has 20 residues. CDR1 is MNHEY, CDR2 SMNVEV, per germline (reference sequence). V shed 6 bases, J shed 0 bases, and the junction held 18 bases outside the gene matches. CDR3 nucleotide sequence: TGTGCCAGCAGAAAAGAAAACCGGGACAGGGCGGTGAGCTCCTACAATGAGCAGTTCTTC. Amino acids: CASRKENRDRAVSSYNEQFF.

Comment on this clone: A read error may be the cause here, since a much bigger clone is one base away. This rearrangement joins TRBV7-6 to TRBJ2-5; maybe TRBD1 (6 bases). The CDR3 runs to 13 residues. The V gene's germline CDR1 is SGHVS and CDR2 FNYEAQ. V lost 4 bases and J 2 bases, leaving 8 bases between the germline ends. The CDR3 DNA reads as TGTGCCAGCAGCTCGGACAGACAAGAGACCCAGTACTTC. This sequence encodes CASSSDRQETQYF.